Following are 29 T cell receptor beta chains from one sample sequenced in a study of blood T cell repertoires in COVID-19. Assay used: immunoSEQ multiplex PCR; TCRdb lists only in-frame clones, some missing. This table holds about 60,000 clones, around 85% found once. Sequencing was carried out using peripheral blood. The source is a man aged 65-85 years with active COVID-19.

V is TRBV18 and J is TRBJ2-5, with 10 bases fitting TRBD2. Germline CDR1 reads KGHSH; CDR2 reads LQKENI. J gave up 4 bases and V 3 bases, and 5 bases lay outside the gene matches. CDR3 length: 15 residues. CDR3 sequence: CASSPQSGRVETQYF. The CDR3 DNA reads TGTGCCAGCTCACCCCAAAGCGGGAGGGTAGAGACCCAGTACTTC. Based on the CDR3 plus reference TRBV18 and TRBJ2-5, the full variable domain is NAGVMQNPRHLVRRRGQEARLRCSPMKGHSHVYWYRQLPEEGLKFMVYLQKENIIDESGMPKERFSAEFPKEGPSILRIQQVVRGDSAAYFCASSPQSGRVETQYFGPGTRLLVL.

Concerning this clone itself: Germline is not matched at one junction end, which may reflect a read error. J is TRBJ2-1 and V is TRBV7-7; D is possibly TRBD2 (7 bases). Germline CDR1 reads SSHAT; CDR2 reads FNYEAQ (reference sequence). This CDR3 has 13 amino acids. The CDR3, as DNA: TGTGCTAGCAGCTTAGGGGGAGGGGATGAGCAGTTCTTC. As protein: CASSLGGGDEQFF.

This clone was seen a single time. The rearrangement uses TRBV4-2 and TRBJ1-1; D possibly corresponds to TRBD1 (6 bases). Trimming shortened V by 1 base and J by 1 base, and 10 bases separated the two germline ends. Germline assignment: CDR1 LGHNA and CDR2 YNFKEQ. The CDR3 has 15 amino acids. Written as DNA, the CDR3 is TGTGCCAGCAGCCAAGTAGACAGGCCGAACACTGAAGCTTTCTTT. Its translation: CASSQVDRPNTEAFF.

The table lists this clone with a few counts. The chain recombines TRBV7-7 with TRBJ1-2, with 7 bases aligning to TRBD1. Trimming at V came to 5 bases and at J to 1 base, leaving 7 bases not matched to a gene. CDR3 length: 15 amino acids. Germline V gene lookup returns CDR1 SSHAT and CDR2 FNYEAQ (reference sequence). CDR3 sequence reads: CASSPPGQLNYGYTF. The CDR3 DNA is TGTGCCAGCAGCCCACCGGGACAGCTTAACTATGGCTACACCTTC. The full variable domain, its missing parts supplied by reference TRBV7-7 and TRBJ1-2, is GAGVSQSPRYKVTKRGQDVTLRCDPISSHATLYWYQQALGQGPEFLTYFNYEAQPDKSGLPSDRFSAERPEGSISTLTIQRTEQRDSAMYRCASSPPGQLNYGYTFGSGTRLTVV.

V is TRBV6-5 and J is TRBJ2-1; D may be TRBD2 (6 bases). The CDR3 totals 12 residues. Germline CDR1 MNHEY, CDR2 SVGAGI. Trimming took off 8 bases at V and 14 bases at J, with 19 bases between the two ends. The CDR3 DNA reads as TGTGCCAGCCGCGGAGGCACAGGAGGGGAGTTCTTC. Encoded protein: CASRGGTGGEFF.

The rearrangement links TRBV5-1 to TRBJ2-7; 7 bases agree with TRBD1. This CDR3 contains 13 residues. V shed 5 bases and J 3 bases; nucleotides not matched to a gene: 5. In germline, CDR1 is SGHRS, CDR2 YFSETQ. This CDR3 reads CASRTGDNYEQYF. The DNA for the CDR3 is TGCGCCAGCAGAACAGGGGACAACTACGAGCAGTACTTC.

V usage is TRBV9 and J usage is TRBJ1-2, with TRBD1 matching 8 bases. The CDR3 consists of 14 residues. Germline V gene lookup returns CDR1 SGDLS and CDR2 YYNGEE. V was pared by 4 bases and J by 5 bases, with 7 bases of the junction left unmatched. The CDR3, as DNA: TGTGCCAGCAGCCCAGCGACAGGGGAGTATGGCTACACCTTC. It yields the protein CASSPATGEYGYTF.

This clone was seen only once. The V call is TRBV15, the J call TRBJ2-7; 9 bases match TRBD1. CDR3 size: 15 residues. V dropped 4 bases and J dropped 3; count of bases not matched to a gene: 7. CDR1 is LNHNV and CDR2 is YYDKDF in the germline V gene (reference sequence). The CDR3: CATSTLRGQGYEQYF. Written as DNA, the CDR3 is TGTGCCACCAGCACCCTCAGGGGACAGGGCTACGAGCAGTACTTC.

This chain links TRBV5-6 with TRBJ1-2, with 7 bases matching TRBD1. V lost 5 bases to trimming and J lost 4 bases; unmatched junction nucleotides: 5. The CDR3 is 13 amino acids. The V gene's germline CDR1 is SGHDT and CDR2 YYEEEE. In DNA, the CDR3 is TGTGCCAGCAGATGGACAGGATTCTATGGCTACACCTTC. Its protein is CASRWTGFYGYTF.

This chain uses TRBV30 with TRBJ1-1; a weak D match, TRBD1 (5 bases). CDR3 length: 12 amino acids. Trimming took 0 bases from V and 11 from J, leaving 13 bases between them. In germline, CDR1 is GTSNPN, CDR2 SVGIG (reference sequence). As DNA, the CDR3 is TGTGCCTGGAGTGTACCGACAGTGCGGGCTTTCTTT. Amino acids: CAWSVPTVRAFF.

Here the CDR3 DNA reads TGTGCCAGCAGCCTCGGGAGGGCGGTCTACAATGAGCAGTTCTTC. This translates into CASSLGRAVYNEQFF. This chain connects TRBV7-2 to TRBJ2-1; TRBD2 agrees at 8 bases. The CDR3 is made up of 15 amino acids. CDR1 is SGHTA and CDR2 is FQGNSA in the germline V gene. J was trimmed by 3 bases and V by 5 bases; bases with no gene match: 6. The complete variable domain, with remaining parts taken from reference TRBV7-2 and TRBJ2-1, reads GAGVSQSPSNKVTEKGKDVELRCDPISGHTALYWYRQSLGQGLEFLIYFQGNSAPDKSGLPSDRFSAERTGGSVSTLTIQRTQQEDSAVYLCASSLGRAVYNEQFFGPGTRLTVL.

This clone came up many times. The chain employs TRBV5-1 and TRBJ2-1, with D possibly TRBD1 on 6 matching bases. The V and J ends lost 4 bases and 1 base respectively, with 9 bases between them. This CDR3 has 14 amino acids. Germline assignment: CDR1 SGHRS and CDR2 YFSETQ. The CDR3 region is CASSGGQSYNEQFF. For the CDR3, the DNA is TGCGCCAGCAGCGGAGGACAGTCCTACAATGAGCAGTTCTTC.

The chain employs TRBV7-8 and TRBJ2-1, with 10 bases identical to TRBD2. V lost 6 bases to trimming and J lost 0 bases; unmatched junction nucleotides: 8. CDR3 size: 17 residues. CDR1 is SGHVS, CDR2 FQNEAQ, per germline. CDR3 amino acids: CASRLAGLDSSYNEQFF. The CDR3 nucleotides are TGTGCCAGCAGACTAGCGGGATTGGATAGCTCCTACAATGAGCAGTTCTTC.

The chain's CDR3 is CASSPPSGGGDEQFF. In DNA, the CDR3 is TGTGCCAGCTCACCACCGTCGGGAGGGGGCGATGAGCAGTTCTTC. The chain joins TRBV18 to TRBJ2-1; a weak D match, TRBD2 (8 bases). With 0 bases removed from V and 8 bases from J, the gap between germline ends came to 14 bases. From germline, CDR1 is KGHSH and CDR2 LQKENI. The CDR3 extends over 15 amino acids.

The gene calls are TRBV5-1 and TRBJ2-1, with 7 bases lining up with TRBD2. Trimming cost V 8 bases and J 1 base; bases outside gene matches: 6. Germline-derived CDR1 and CDR2 are SGHRS and YFSETQ. There are 14 residues in the CDR3. The CDR3 coding sequence is TGCGCCAGTTCAGATAGCGGGTCCTACAATGAGCAGTTCTTC. It specifies CASSDSGSYNEQFF.

Here the CDR3 DNA reads TGTGCCAGCAGCCAAGCTGACCGGGAGTTGGCCTACGAGCAGTACTTC. Translation: CASSQADRELAYEQYF. V is TRBV3-1 (or the pseudogene TRBV3-2) and J is TRBJ2-7; D is perhaps TRBD2 (6 bases). The V end was cut by 1 base, the J end by 2 bases, with 15 bases between. The CDR3 sequence is 16 residues long. CDR1 is LGHDT and CDR2 is YNNKEL in the germline V gene (reference sequence).

This chain uses TRBV9 with TRBJ2-5; maybe TRBD1 (5 bases). The CDR3 contains 15 residues. V was cut by 0 bases and J by 2 bases, with 11 bases left in between. Germline lookup yields CDR1 SGDLS and CDR2 YYNGEE. CDR3 sequence (DNA): TGTGCCAGCAGCGTAGGCAGGGCGCGGCAAGAGACCCAGTACTTC. This gives the protein CASSVGRARQETQYF. The full variable domain, rest sourced from reference TRBV9 and TRBJ2-5, is DSGVTQTPKHLITATGQRVTLRCSPRSGDLSVYWYQQSLDQGLQFLIQYYNGEERAKGNILERFSAQQFPDLHSELNLSSLELGDSALYFCASSVGRARQETQYFGPGTRLLVL.

This chain joins TRBV7-8 and TRBJ2-3; TRBD2 matches 11 bases. The CDR3 has 15 amino acids. With 2 bases clipped from V and 6 bases from J, the junction kept 4 bases outside the gene matches. The germline CDR1 and CDR2 sequences are SGHVS and FQNEAQ. The chain's CDR3 is CASSLLLAGVDTQYF. DNA of the CDR3: TGTGCCAGCAGCTTATTACTAGCGGGAGTTGATACGCAGTATTTT.

This clone was seen just once. CDR3 amino acids: CASPKGPAGEPYEQYF. CDR3 DNA: TGTGCCAGCCCAAAGGGTCCTGCGGGAGAACCCTACGAGCAGTACTTC. The chain links TRBV21-1 to TRBJ2-7; TRBD2 is taken as the D call from the table, unchecked against the DNA. TRBV21-1 is a recognized pseudogene. This CDR3 has 16 residues.

Here the CDR3 DNA reads TGTGCCAGCAGCCAACGGCAGGCTGATGGTGGCTACACCTTC. It specifies CASSQRQADGGYTF. The rearrangement uses TRBV7-2 and TRBJ1-2; D is undetermined. The V gene's germline CDR1 is SGHTA and CDR2 FQGNSA. The V end lost 5 bases, the J end lost 7 bases, and 17 bases lay between the germline ends. The CDR3 contains 14 residues.

There are a few counts of this clone. The genes are TRBV9 and TRBJ2-4; no firm D call. V lost 4 bases and J 7 bases, leaving 15 bases between the germline ends. The CDR3 consists of 14 residues. Germline-derived CDR1 and CDR2 are SGDLS and YYNGEE. The CDR3 reads CASSPSPEENIQYF. CDR3 DNA: TGTGCCAGCAGCCCCTCACCCGAGGAGAACATTCAGTACTTC. The whole variable domain, filled in from reference TRBV9 and TRBJ2-4, reads DSGVTQTPKHLITATGQRVTLRCSPRSGDLSVYWYQQSLDQGLQFLIQYYNGEERAKGNILERFSAQQFPDLHSELNLSSLELGDSALYFCASSPSPEENIQYFGAGTRLSVL.

This chain connects TRBV20-1 to TRBJ2-5; TRBD2 matches at 9 bases. The V segment lost 3 bases and the J segment 2 bases; nucleotides outside the gene matches: 7. Germline V CDR1 and CDR2: DFQATT, SNEGSKA (reference sequence). The length of the CDR3 is 15 residues. CDR3 DNA sequence: TGCAGTGCTAGTGGAGCGGGAGGTCTTCAAGAGACCCAGTACTTC. This gives the protein CSASGAGGLQETQYF.

This clone was found once. The chain uses TRBV27 and TRBJ1-4; D gene uncertain. Germline CDR1 and CDR2: MNHEY and SMNVEV (reference sequence). The ends were cut back, 8 bases at V and 3 bases at J, with 13 bases in the middle. There are 14 residues in the CDR3. Written as DNA, the CDR3 is TGTGCCAGCGGTCTTTTGGCAGCTAATGAAAAACTGTTTTTT. This codes for CASGLLAANEKLFF.

The chain is built from TRBV7-8 and TRBJ2-7; D gene uncertain. The V gene lost 2 bases and the J gene lost 3 bases, with 14 bases spanning the gap. Germline V gives CDR1 SGHVS, CDR2 FQNEAQ. The CDR3 is 15 amino acids. The CDR3 DNA follows: TGTGCCAGCAGCTTATGGTCTAGTAATATCTACGAGCAGTACTTC. Protein sequence: CASSLWSSNIYEQYF.

CDR3 in DNA: TGTGCCAGCAGCCATTTCGAGAGGGCCTTTGAAGCTTTCTTT. Protein: CASSHFERAFEAFF. J is TRBJ1-1 and V is TRBV14; D remains ambiguous. Deletions cut 3 bases from V and 7 bases from J, with 15 bases between. Germline lookup yields CDR1 SGHDN and CDR2 FVKESK. This CDR3 region has 14 residues.

This clone is a singleton in its sample. The chain has TRBV3-1 (or the pseudogene TRBV3-2) and TRBJ2-3; D not resolved. Germline assignment: CDR1 LGHDT and CDR2 YNNKEL (reference sequence). The CDR3 has 13 residues. V gave up 8 bases and J gave up 4 bases, with 13 bases separating them. The CDR3 loop is CASAVLESDTQYF. The CDR3 DNA sequence: TGTGCCAGCGCGGTGCTTGAGTCAGATACGCAGTATTTT.

This chain uses TRBV7-2 with TRBJ2-5, with D possibly being TRBD2 (5 bases). This CDR3 has 15 amino acids. Germline V CDR1 and CDR2: SGHTA, FQGNSA. V was cut by 1 base and J by 5 bases, with 14 bases left in between. CDR3 sequence: CASSLGRGALETQYF. The CDR3 DNA reads TGTGCCAGCAGCTTAGGACGGGGAGCTCTGGAGACCCAGTACTTC.

The chain is built from TRBV5-1 and TRBJ1-1, with D possibly matching TRBD1 (5 bases). Germline values: CDR1 SGHRS, CDR2 YFSETQ. V was trimmed by 5 bases and J by 1 base, leaving 12 bases between them. This CDR3 contains 14 residues. CDR3 residues: CASSPGSGNTEAFF. CDR3 in DNA: TGCGCCAGCAGTCCAGGGTCAGGGAACACTGAAGCTTTCTTT.

V usage is TRBV7-2 and J usage is TRBJ2-5; D might be TRBD1 (6 bases). Trimming left V 6 bases short and J 5 bases short, with 16 bases between. Germline V lookup: CDR1 SGHTA, CDR2 FQGNSA. This CDR3 has 14 amino acids. CDR3 sequence (DNA): TGTGCCAGCAGGCCCAACAGGGTCGGTGAGACCCAGTACTTC. This codes for CASRPNRVGETQYF.